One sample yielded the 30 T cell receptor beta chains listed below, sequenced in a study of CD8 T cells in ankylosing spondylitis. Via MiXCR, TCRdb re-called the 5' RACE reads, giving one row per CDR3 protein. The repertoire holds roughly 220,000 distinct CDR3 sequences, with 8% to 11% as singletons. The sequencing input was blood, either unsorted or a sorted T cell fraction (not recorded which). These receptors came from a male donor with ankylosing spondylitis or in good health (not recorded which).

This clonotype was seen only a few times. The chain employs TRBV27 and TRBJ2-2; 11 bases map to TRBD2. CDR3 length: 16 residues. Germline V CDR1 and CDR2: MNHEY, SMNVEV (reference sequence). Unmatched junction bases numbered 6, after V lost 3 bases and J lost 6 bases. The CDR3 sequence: CASSFAGLAVPGELFF. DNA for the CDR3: TGTGCCAGCAGTTTTGCGGGACTAGCGGTACCCGGGGAGCTGTTTTTT.

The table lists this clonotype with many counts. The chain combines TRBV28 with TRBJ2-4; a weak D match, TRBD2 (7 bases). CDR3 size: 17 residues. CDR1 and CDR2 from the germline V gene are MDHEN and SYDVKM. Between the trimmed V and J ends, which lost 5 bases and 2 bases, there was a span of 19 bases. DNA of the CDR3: TGTGCCAGCAGTCCTGAAGGGGGGGATAGAACCAAAAACATTCAGTACTTC. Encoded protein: CASSPEGGDRTKNIQYF.

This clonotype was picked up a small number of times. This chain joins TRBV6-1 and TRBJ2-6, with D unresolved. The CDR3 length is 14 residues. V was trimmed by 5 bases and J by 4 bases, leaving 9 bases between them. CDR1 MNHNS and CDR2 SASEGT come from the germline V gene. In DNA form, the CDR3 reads TGTGCCAGCAGTACACCGCCGGGGGCCAACGTCCTGACTTTC. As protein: CASSTPPGANVLTF.

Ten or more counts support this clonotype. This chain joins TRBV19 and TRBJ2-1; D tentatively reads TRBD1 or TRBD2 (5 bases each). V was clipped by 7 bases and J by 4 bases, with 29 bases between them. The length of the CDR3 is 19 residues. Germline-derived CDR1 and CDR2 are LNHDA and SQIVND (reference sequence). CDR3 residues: CASTFNGDRRSRVYNEQFF. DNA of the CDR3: TGTGCCAGTACCTTTAATGGGGACCGTAGATCCCGGGTGTACAATGAGCAGTTCTTC.

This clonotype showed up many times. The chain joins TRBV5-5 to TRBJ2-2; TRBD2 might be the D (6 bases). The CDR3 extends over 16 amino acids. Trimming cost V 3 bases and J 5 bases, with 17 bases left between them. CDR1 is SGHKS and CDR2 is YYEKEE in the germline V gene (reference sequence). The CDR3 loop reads CASSSRPEEGTGELFF. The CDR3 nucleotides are TGTGCCAGCAGCTCCCGACCGGAGGAGGGGACCGGGGAGCTGTTTTTT.

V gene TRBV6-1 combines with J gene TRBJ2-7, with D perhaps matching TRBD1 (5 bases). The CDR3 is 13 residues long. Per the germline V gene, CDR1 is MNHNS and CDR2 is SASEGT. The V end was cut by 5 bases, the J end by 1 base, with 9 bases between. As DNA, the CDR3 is TGTGCCAGCAGTCCCCCAGGGTCCTACGAGCAGTACTTC. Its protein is CASSPPGSYEQYF.

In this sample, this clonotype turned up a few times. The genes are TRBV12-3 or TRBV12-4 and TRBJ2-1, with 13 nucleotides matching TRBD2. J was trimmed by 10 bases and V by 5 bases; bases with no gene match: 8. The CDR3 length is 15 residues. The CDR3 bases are TGTGCCAGCAGTACACTAGCGGGGGGGCTTGGGGAGCAGTTCTTC. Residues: CASSTLAGGLGEQFF.

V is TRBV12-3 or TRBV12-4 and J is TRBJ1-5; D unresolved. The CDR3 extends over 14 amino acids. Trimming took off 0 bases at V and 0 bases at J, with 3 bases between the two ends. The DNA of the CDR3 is TGTGCCAGCAGTTTAGCCTATAGCAATCAGCCCCAGCATTTT. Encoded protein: CASSLAYSNQPQHF.

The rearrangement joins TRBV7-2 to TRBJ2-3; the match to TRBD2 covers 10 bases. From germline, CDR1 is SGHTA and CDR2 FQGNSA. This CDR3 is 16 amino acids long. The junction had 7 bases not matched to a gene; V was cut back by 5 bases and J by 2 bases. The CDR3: CASSVRSGGPTDTQYF. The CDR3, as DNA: TGTGCCAGCAGCGTCCGTAGCGGGGGGCCCACAGATACGCAGTATTTT.

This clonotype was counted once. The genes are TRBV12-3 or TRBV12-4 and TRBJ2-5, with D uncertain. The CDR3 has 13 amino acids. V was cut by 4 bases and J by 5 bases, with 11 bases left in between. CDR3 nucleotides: TGTGCCAGCAGTTGGAACAGTAAGGAGACCCAGTACTTC. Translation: CASSWNSKETQYF.

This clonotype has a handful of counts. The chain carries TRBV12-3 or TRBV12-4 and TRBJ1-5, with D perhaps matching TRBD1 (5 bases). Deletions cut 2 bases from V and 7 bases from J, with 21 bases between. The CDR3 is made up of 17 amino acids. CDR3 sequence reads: CASSLLLTESKAQPQHF. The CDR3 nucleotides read TGTGCCAGCAGTTTACTACTGACAGAAAGTAAAGCCCAGCCCCAGCATTTT.

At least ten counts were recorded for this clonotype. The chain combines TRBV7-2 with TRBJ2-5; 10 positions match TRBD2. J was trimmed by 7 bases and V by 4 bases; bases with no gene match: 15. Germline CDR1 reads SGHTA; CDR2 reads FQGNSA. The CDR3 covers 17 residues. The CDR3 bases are TGTGCCAGCAGCTCACAGGGTTATAGCGGGGGGCACGGGACCCAGTACTTC. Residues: CASSSQGYSGGHGTQYF.

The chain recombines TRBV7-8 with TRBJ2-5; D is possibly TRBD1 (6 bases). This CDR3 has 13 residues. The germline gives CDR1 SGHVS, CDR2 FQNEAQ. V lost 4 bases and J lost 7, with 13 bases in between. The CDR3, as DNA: TGTGCCAGCAGCTCCCCTGGGGGCGGGACCCAGTACTTC. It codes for CASSSPGGGTQYF.

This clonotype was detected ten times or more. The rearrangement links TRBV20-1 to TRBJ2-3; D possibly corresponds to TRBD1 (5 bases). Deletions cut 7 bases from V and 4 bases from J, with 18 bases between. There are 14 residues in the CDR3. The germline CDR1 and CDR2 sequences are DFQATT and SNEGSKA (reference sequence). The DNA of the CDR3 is TGCAGTGGGGGTGGACAAAACTGGGCAGATACGCAGTATTTT. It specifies CSGGGQNWADTQYF.

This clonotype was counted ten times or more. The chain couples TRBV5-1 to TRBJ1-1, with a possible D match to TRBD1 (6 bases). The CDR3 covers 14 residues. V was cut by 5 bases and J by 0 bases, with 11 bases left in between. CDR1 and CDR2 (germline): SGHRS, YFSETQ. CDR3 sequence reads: CASRWTAMNTEAFF. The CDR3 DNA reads TGCGCCAGCAGATGGACAGCTATGAACACTGAAGCTTTCTTT. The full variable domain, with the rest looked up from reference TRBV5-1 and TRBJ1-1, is KAGVTQTPRYLIKTRGQQVTLSCSPISGHRSVSWYQQTPGQGLQFLFEYFSETQRNKGNFPGRFSGRQFSNSRSEMNVSTLELGDSALYLCASRWTAMNTEAFFGQGTRLTVV.

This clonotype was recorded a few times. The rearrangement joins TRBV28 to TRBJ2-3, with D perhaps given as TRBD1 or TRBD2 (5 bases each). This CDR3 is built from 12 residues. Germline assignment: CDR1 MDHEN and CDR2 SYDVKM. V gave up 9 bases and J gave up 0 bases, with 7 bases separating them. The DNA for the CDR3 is TGTGCCAGTCGGGACAGCACAGATACGCAGTATTTT. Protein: CASRDSTDTQYF.

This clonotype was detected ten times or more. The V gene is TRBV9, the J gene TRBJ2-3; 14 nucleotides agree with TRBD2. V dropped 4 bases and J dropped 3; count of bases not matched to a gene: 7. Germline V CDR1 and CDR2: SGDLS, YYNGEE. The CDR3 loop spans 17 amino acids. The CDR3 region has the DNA TGTGCCAGCAGCCCGCGCGGACTAGCGGGGGGAACAGATACGCAGTATTTT. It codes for CASSPRGLAGGTDTQYF.

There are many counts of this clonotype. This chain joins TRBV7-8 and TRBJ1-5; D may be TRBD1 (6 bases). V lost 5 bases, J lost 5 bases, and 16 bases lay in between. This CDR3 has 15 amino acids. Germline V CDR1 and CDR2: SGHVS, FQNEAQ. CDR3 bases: TGTGCCAGCAGCCCAACAGGGTCGCACGATCAGCCCCAGCATTTT. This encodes CASSPTGSHDQPQHF.

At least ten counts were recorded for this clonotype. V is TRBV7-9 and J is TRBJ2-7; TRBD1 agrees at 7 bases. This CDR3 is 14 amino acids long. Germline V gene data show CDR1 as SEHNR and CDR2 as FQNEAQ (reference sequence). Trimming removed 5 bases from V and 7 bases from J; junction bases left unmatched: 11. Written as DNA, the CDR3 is TGTGCCAGCAGCCCCAGGGACAGTCTTAGGGAGCAGTACTTC. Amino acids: CASSPRDSLREQYF.

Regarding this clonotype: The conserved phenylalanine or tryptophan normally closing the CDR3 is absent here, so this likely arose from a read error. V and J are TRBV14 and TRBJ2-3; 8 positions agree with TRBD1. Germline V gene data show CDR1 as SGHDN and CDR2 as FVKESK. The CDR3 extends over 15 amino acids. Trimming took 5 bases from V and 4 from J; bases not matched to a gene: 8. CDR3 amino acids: CASSWTGSVSDTQYS. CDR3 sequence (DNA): TGTGCCAGCAGCTGGACAGGGTCGGTGTCAGATACGCAGTATTCT.

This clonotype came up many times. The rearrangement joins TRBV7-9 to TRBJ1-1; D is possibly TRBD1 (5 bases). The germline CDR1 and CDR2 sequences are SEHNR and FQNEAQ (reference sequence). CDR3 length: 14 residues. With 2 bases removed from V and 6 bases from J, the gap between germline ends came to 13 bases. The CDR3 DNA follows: TGTGCCAGCAGCTTACAGGGAGAGGGCTCTGAAGCTTTCTTT. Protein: CASSLQGEGSEAFF.

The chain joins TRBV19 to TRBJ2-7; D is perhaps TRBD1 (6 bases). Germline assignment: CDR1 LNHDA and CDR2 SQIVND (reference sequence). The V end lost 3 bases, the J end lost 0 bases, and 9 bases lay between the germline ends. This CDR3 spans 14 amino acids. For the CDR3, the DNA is TGTGCCAGTAGTATTCAGGGGAGCTCCTACGAGCAGTACTTC. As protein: CASSIQGSSYEQYF.

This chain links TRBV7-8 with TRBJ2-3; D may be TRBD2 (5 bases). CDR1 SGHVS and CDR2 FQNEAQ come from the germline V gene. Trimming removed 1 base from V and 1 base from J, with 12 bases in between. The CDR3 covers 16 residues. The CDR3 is CASSLVARTGTDTQYF. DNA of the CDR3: TGTGCCAGCAGCTTAGTCGCCAGGACTGGCACAGATACGCAGTATTTT.

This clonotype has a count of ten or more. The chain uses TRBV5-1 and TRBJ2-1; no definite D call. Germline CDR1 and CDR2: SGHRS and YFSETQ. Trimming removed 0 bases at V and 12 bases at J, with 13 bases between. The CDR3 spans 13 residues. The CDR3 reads CASSLVDVGSQFF. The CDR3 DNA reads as TGCGCCAGCAGCTTGGTAGACGTCGGGTCGCAGTTCTTC.

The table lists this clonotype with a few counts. The CDR3 DNA is TGTGCCACCAGCACTCCCGGGACCACTTACAATGAGCAGTTCTTC. The encoded protein is CATSTPGTTYNEQFF. The chain has TRBV15 and TRBJ2-1; D is tentatively TRBD1 or TRBD2 (5 bases each). V was trimmed by 4 bases and J by 4 bases, leaving 14 bases between them. The CDR3 spans 15 residues. Germline loops: CDR1 LNHNV, CDR2 YYDKDF (reference sequence).

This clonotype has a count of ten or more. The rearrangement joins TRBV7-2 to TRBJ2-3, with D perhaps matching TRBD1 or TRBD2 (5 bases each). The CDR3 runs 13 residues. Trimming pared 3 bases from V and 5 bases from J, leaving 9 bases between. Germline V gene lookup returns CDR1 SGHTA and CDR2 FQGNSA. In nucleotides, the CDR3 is TGTGCCAGCAGCTTGGGACGGGAAGATACGCAGTATTTT. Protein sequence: CASSLGREDTQYF.

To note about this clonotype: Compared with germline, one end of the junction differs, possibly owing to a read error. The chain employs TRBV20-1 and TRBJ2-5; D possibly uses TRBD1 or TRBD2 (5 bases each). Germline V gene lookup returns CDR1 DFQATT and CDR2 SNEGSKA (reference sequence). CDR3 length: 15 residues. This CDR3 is CSASNPRGDQQTQYF. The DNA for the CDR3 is TGCAGTGCTTCTAACCCGAGGGGAGACCAACAGACCCAGTACTTC.

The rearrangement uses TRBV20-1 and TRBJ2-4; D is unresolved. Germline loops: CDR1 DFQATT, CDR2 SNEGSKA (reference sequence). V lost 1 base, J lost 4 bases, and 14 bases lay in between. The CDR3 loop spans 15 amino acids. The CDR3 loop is CSARGWVVGKNIQYF. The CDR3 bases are TGCAGTGCTAGAGGCTGGGTGGTTGGAAAAAACATTCAGTACTTC.

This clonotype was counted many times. CDR3 sequence (DNA): TGTGCCAGCAGTTTGACAGGGGTATTTGGTCGCTACACCTTC. It codes for CASSLTGVFGRYTF. The J gene is TRBJ1-2, the V gene TRBV25-1; 8 bases line up with TRBD1. The V segment lost 5 bases and the J segment 9 bases; nucleotides outside the gene matches: 11. The CDR3 covers 14 residues. Germline-derived CDR1 and CDR2 are MGHDK and SYGVNS.

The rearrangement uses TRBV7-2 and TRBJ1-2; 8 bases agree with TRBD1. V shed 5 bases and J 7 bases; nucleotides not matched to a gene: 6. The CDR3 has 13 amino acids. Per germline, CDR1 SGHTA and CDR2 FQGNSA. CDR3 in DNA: TGTGCCAGCAGCGCGGACAGGGTCGGTGGCTACACCTTC. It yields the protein CASSADRVGGYTF. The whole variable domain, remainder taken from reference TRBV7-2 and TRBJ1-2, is GAGVSQSPSNKVTEKGKDVELRCDPISGHTALYWYRQSLGQGLEFLIYFQGNSAPDKSGLPSDRFSAERTGGSVSTLTIQRTQQEDSAVYLCASSADRVGGYTFGSGTRLTVV.